This TCR beta chain originates from a study of graft-versus-host responses after intestinal transplantation. Study-level findings and limits: Individuals who had graft-donor T cell macrochimerism had allografts that showed high graft-versus-host to host-versus-graft clonal ratios.

TCRdb's copy holds only in-frame clones and misses some; the assay was immunoSEQ multiplex PCR. The repertoire includes some 10,000 clones, over 90% of them detected once, and more than 15% sits in the top ten. The CDR3 totals 13 residues. The V gene's germline CDR1 is MNHEY and CDR2 SMNVEV (reference sequence). Deletions cut 6 bases from V and 1 base from J, with 7 bases between. For this clone: The antigen is unknown.

This TCR was sampled from a human patient who received an intestinal transplant, so some T cells may come from the graft donor. Sequenced material: bone marrow, taken approximately 520 days after intestinal transplantation. The chain employs TRBV27 and TRBJ1-3; D remains ambiguous. CDR3 in DNA: TGTGCCAGCAGATCGGGTTCTGGAAACACCATATATTTT. Residues: CASRSGSGNTIYF.